This TCR beta chain was identified during a study of blood T cell repertoires in COVID-19. Study overall: Donors in the United States, Italy and Spain gave samples during acute or convalescent COVID-19. The analysed material was cDNA or gDNA that came from T cells, B-cell-depleted T cells, or PBMCs.

Losses at the gene ends were 2 bases for V and 5 bases for J; bases not matched to a gene: 3. Germline V gene data show CDR1 as GTSNPN and CDR2 as SVGIG (reference sequence). There are 15 residues in the CDR3. Profiling relied on immunoSEQ multiplex PCR, and the TCRdb table lists in-frame clones only, not all of them. Of around 270,000 clones in the sample, 75% to 90% were seen once. The V gene is TRBV30, the J gene TRBJ2-5; 15 bases are shared with TRBD2. The receptor was derived from a man aged 25 to 40 with active or convalescent COVID-19. The specimen was peripheral blood. The CDR3 loop reads CAWSRGTSGRETQYF. In DNA, the CDR3 is TGTGCCTGGAGTAGAGGGACTAGCGGGAGGGAGACCCAGTACTTC.